This entry lists 26 T cell receptor beta chains sequenced from one sample in a study of T cells in Graves' hyperthyroidism and ophthalmopathy. RNA transcripts were the template for amplifying TCR beta CDR3 regions. HTBI primers drove first-round RT-PCR of the TCR CDR3. TCRdb reprocessed the multiplex PCR reads via MiXCR and lists one record per CDR3 protein. The sample holds some 570,000 distinct CDR3 sequences; 14% are singletons and the top ten take roughly 7%. Sequencing used blood. Source of these receptors: a woman younger than 30 with Graves' ophthalmopathy.

This chain links TRBV7-2 with TRBJ1-6; no clear D gene. Germline-derived CDR1 and CDR2 are SGHTA and FQGNSA. Trimming removed 1 base at V and 6 bases at J, with 10 bases between. The length of the CDR3 is 15 residues. As DNA, the CDR3 is TGTGCCAGCAGCTTAGTAGGTCAGACTAATTCACCCCTCCACTTT. It specifies CASSLVGQTNSPLHF.

This clonotype has ten or more counts. The J gene is TRBJ2-7, the V gene TRBV7-2; the D gene could be TRBD1 or TRBD2 (5 bases each). Germline loops: CDR1 SGHTA, CDR2 FQGNSA. V lost 7 bases and J lost 3, with 16 bases in between. There are 14 residues in the CDR3. In DNA form, the CDR3 reads TGTGCCAGCACCCGAGGGGTACAGAGCTACGAGCAGTACTTC. It encodes CASTRGVQSYEQYF.

This clonotype appeared a few times. V is TRBV4-1 and J is TRBJ1-1, with D hard to call. The CDR3 loop spans 16 amino acids. Trimming took 0 bases from V and 2 from J, leaving 13 bases between them. The germline gives CDR1 MGHRA, CDR2 YSYEKL. The CDR3 here is CASSQDGRIINTEAFF. As DNA, the CDR3 is TGCGCCAGCAGCCAAGACGGACGGATTATAAACACTGAAGCTTTCTTT.

This clonotype was counted between two and nine times. The genes are TRBV30 and TRBJ2-7; 9 nucleotides agree with TRBD2. Per the germline V gene, CDR1 is GTSNPN and CDR2 is SVGIG (reference sequence). V lost 5 bases to trimming and J lost 3 bases; unmatched junction nucleotides: 14. The CDR3 runs 16 residues. The CDR3 loop is CAWQDREGLASYEQYF. The CDR3 DNA is TGTGCCTGGCAAGACAGGGAGGGACTAGCTAGCTACGAGCAGTACTTC.

The V and J genes are TRBV4-3 and TRBJ1-2; D remains ambiguous. This CDR3 comprises 18 residues. Germline V gives CDR1 LGHNA, CDR2 YSLEER. With 0 bases removed from V and 7 bases from J, the gap between germline ends came to 24 bases. The chain's CDR3 is CASSQDGAFEPIWRGYTF. In nucleotides, the CDR3 is TGCGCCAGCAGCCAAGACGGAGCCTTTGAGCCCATCTGGCGTGGCTACACCTTC.

The chain uses TRBV5-1 and TRBJ2-7; 8 positions match TRBD1. CDR3 length: 15 residues. The V gene's germline CDR1 is SGHRS and CDR2 YFSETQ. The V and J ends lost 0 bases and 5 bases, in that order; junction bases with no gene match: 7. The CDR3 region is CASSLGTGFNDEQYF. In DNA, the CDR3 is TGCGCCAGCAGCTTGGGGACAGGGTTTAACGACGAGCAGTACTTC. Looking up the rest from reference TRBV5-1 and TRBJ2-7 gives the full variable domain: KAGVTQTPRYLIKTRGQQVTLSCSPISGHRSVSWYQQTPGQGLQFLFEYFSETQRNKGNFPGRFSGRQFSNSRSEMNVSTLELGDSALYLCASSLGTGFNDEQYFGPGTRLTVT.

This clonotype was observed many times. V and J are TRBV2 and TRBJ2-5; no firm D call. This CDR3 has 11 amino acids. Trimming stripped 6 bases from V and 4 bases from J, with 6 bases between. The germline CDR1 and CDR2 sequences are SNHLY and FYNNEI. The CDR3 reads CASSTGETQYF. CDR3 in DNA: TGTGCCAGCAGCACCGGAGAGACCCAGTACTTC.

This clonotype was seen a handful of times. The junction and the germline gene differ at one end; a read error may be behind it. V usage is TRBV12-3 or TRBV12-4 and J usage is TRBJ1-1; D remains ambiguous. This CDR3 region has 13 residues. CDR3 loop: CDSSLRGNTEAFF. As DNA, the CDR3 is TGTGACAGCAGTCTGAGAGGCAACACTGAAGCTTTCTTT.

This clonotype was counted at least ten times. The genes are TRBV24-1 and TRBJ2-7; D possibly corresponds to TRBD2 (5 bases). V was trimmed by 7 bases and J by 3 bases, leaving 12 bases between them. This CDR3 comprises 13 residues. Germline V CDR1 and CDR2: KGHDR, SFDVKD. The CDR3 bases are TGTGCCACCAGCCCGGGATCTGACTACGAGCAGTACTTC. Protein product: CATSPGSDYEQYF.

This clonotype was seen only a few times. The chain employs TRBV4-3 and TRBJ2-3; 8 positions match TRBD2. The CDR3 consists of 17 residues. The germline V gene encodes CDR1 LGHNA and CDR2 YSLEER. The trim removed 0 bases at V and 2 bases at J, leaving 7 bases unmatched. Here the CDR3 reads CASSQEVAGRVTDTQYF. The CDR3 DNA reads TGCGCCAGCAGCCAAGAAGTAGCCGGGAGGGTCACAGATACGCAGTATTTT.

This clonotype was detected only a few times. The chain couples TRBV6-5 to TRBJ1-2; the D is unclear. CDR3 length: 13 amino acids. Germline V lookup: CDR1 MNHEY, CDR2 SVGAGI. V was shortened by 0 bases and J by 5 bases, with 7 bases between the two germline ends. The CDR3 sequence: CASSYSKFYGYTF. CDR3 coding DNA: TGTGCCAGCAGTTACTCGAAGTTTTATGGCTACACCTTC.

This clonotype was seen ten or more times. The genes are TRBV7-9 and TRBJ2-1, with a possible D match to TRBD2 (5 bases). The CDR3 consists of 14 residues. Trimming left V 2 bases short and J 6 bases short, with 11 bases between. Germline assignment: CDR1 SEHNR and CDR2 FQNEAQ (reference sequence). CDR3 in DNA: TGTGCCAGCAGCTTAACGGCTAGCTTCAATGAGCAGTTCTTC. It translates to CASSLTASFNEQFF.

The V gene is TRBV20-1, the J gene TRBJ2-1; the match to TRBD2 covers 7 bases. Per germline, CDR1 DFQATT and CDR2 SNEGSKA (reference sequence). There are 15 residues in the CDR3. V was clipped by 6 bases and J by 4 bases; unmatched bases: 12. The chain's CDR3 is CSATKGLAVYNEQFF. DNA of the CDR3: TGCAGTGCGACTAAAGGGCTAGCGGTTTACAATGAGCAGTTCTTC.

The rearrangement uses TRBV9 and TRBJ2-2; TRBD2 matches 7 bases. This CDR3 is 14 amino acids long. Germline values: CDR1 SGDLS, CDR2 YYNGEE. With V trimmed by 6 bases and J by 4 bases, 6 bases remained unmatched. The CDR3 sequence is CASNNGGSTGELFF. In DNA, the CDR3 is TGTGCCAGCAACAATGGCGGGAGCACCGGGGAGCTGTTTTTT.

This clonotype has just a few counts. The chain uses TRBV30 and TRBJ2-2; maybe TRBD2 (7 bases). Germline CDR1 is GTSNPN and CDR2 is SVGIG (reference sequence). This CDR3 comprises 15 residues. The ends were cut back, 3 bases at V and 1 base at J, with 12 bases in the middle. The CDR3 DNA is TGTGCCTGGAGGGGGGGGCGGAAGAACACCGGGGAGCTGTTTTTT. Translating gives CAWRGGRKNTGELFF.

The chain carries TRBV6-1 and TRBJ2-5; TRBD1 matches at 9 bases. The CDR3 is 14 residues long. V was clipped by 9 bases and J by 5 bases; unmatched bases: 10. Germline V lookup: CDR1 MNHNS, CDR2 SASEGT. The CDR3 reads CASRTGTGTETQYF. CDR3 nucleotides: TGTGCCAGTAGAACCGGGACAGGGACCGAGACCCAGTACTTC.

V gene TRBV6-1 combines with J gene TRBJ2-1, with 10 bases that match TRBD2. Germline V gene lookup returns CDR1 MNHNS and CDR2 SASEGT. V lost 5 bases to trimming and J lost 7 bases; unmatched junction nucleotides: 8. The CDR3 has 15 residues. CDR3 sequence (DNA): TGTGCCAGCAGTATCCCTAGCGGGAGCGGTAATGAGCAGTTCTTC. It yields the protein CASSIPSGSGNEQFF.

The sample holds many counts of this clonotype. The chain recombines TRBV20-1 with TRBJ1-2; tentatively, D is TRBD1 (5 bases). The V end lost 3 bases, the J end lost 0 bases, and 17 bases lay between the germline ends. CDR1 is DFQATT, CDR2 SNEGSKA, per germline (reference sequence). The CDR3 totals 16 residues. CDR3 coding DNA: TGCAGTGCTAGGGGGGGTGAGACATCTGCTAACTATGGCTACACCTTC. Its protein is CSARGGETSANYGYTF.

In its sample, this clonotype was seen a few times. The chain links TRBV19 to TRBJ2-7, with D possibly TRBD2 on 5 matching bases. The CDR3 totals 12 residues. Per germline, CDR1 LNHDA and CDR2 SQIVND (reference sequence). The V and J ends lost 5 bases and 4 bases respectively, with 9 bases between them. CDR3: CASSVDSYEQYF. The CDR3 region has the DNA TGTGCCAGTAGTGTGGACTCTTACGAGCAGTACTTC.

Remarks on this clonotype: This may be a read error, as it is one base from a much larger clone. The chain has TRBV11-2 and TRBJ2-7; D is unresolved. With 5 bases removed from V and 6 bases from J, the gap between germline ends came to 11 bases. Germline-derived CDR1 and CDR2 are SGHAT and FQNNGV. This CDR3 spans 12 amino acids. CDR3 sequence: CASSRGGTEQYF. CDR3 in DNA: TGTGCCAGCAGCCGTGGTGGTACCGAGCAGTACTTC.

This clonotype appeared many times. The chain carries TRBV5-1 and TRBJ2-2; no definite D call. Germline lookup yields CDR1 SGHRS and CDR2 YFSETQ. This CDR3 contains 12 residues. Trimming removed 0 bases at V and 6 bases at J, with 3 bases between. CDR3 nucleotide sequence: TGCGCCAGCAGCTTGGAAGCCGGGGAGCTGTTTTTT. It translates to CASSLEAGELFF.

The table lists this clonotype with many counts. V is TRBV7-2 and J is TRBJ2-3; 12 nucleotides agree with TRBD2. Germline-derived CDR1 and CDR2 are SGHTA and FQGNSA. This CDR3 has 16 residues. V lost 5 bases, J lost 2 bases, and 5 bases stayed unmatched. DNA of the CDR3: TGTGCCAGCAGCACGCGACTAGCGGGAGTCACAGATACGCAGTATTTT. Residues: CASSTRLAGVTDTQYF.

This clonotype showed up just a few times. V and J are TRBV27 and TRBJ2-6; TRBD2 aligns across 8 bases. The CDR3 runs 17 residues. Germline-derived CDR1 and CDR2 are MNHEY and SMNVEV (reference sequence). V trimming: 1 base; J trimming: 0 bases; junction bases outside the gene matches: 2. In DNA, the CDR3 is TGTGCCAGCAGTTTATGGAGCGGGAGCTCTGGGGCCAACGTCCTGACTTTC. Protein product: CASSLWSGSSGANVLTF.

The table lists this clonotype with many counts. The chain recombines TRBV12-3 or TRBV12-4 with TRBJ2-1; D is unclear. Trimming stripped 6 bases from V and 6 bases from J, with 12 bases between. The CDR3 contains 13 residues. The CDR3 DNA reads TGTGCCAGCAGCTCTAGATATACCAATGAGCAGTTCTTC. Translated, it gives CASSSRYTNEQFF.

This clonotype was picked up a small number of times. The V and J genes are TRBV10-3 and TRBJ2-5, with 7 positions matching TRBD2. The germline V gene has CDR1 ENHRY and CDR2 SYGVKD. Trimming cost V 3 bases and J 7 bases; bases outside gene matches: 11. CDR3 size: 15 residues. This chain's CDR3 is CAISEHSSGRRTQYF. The CDR3 coding sequence is TGTGCCATCAGTGAACACTCTAGCGGAAGGCGGACCCAGTACTTC.

This clonotype was seen repeatedly, ten times or more. CDR3 amino acids: CASSPGLAGGLGEQFF. The CDR3 coding sequence is TGTGCCAGCAGCCCCGGACTAGCGGGAGGGTTAGGTGAGCAGTTCTTC. This chain uses TRBV28 with TRBJ2-1, with TRBD2 matching over 15 bases. The germline CDR1 and CDR2 sequences are MDHEN and SYDVKM. CDR3 length: 16 amino acids. With 6 bases clipped from V and 9 bases from J, the junction kept 9 bases outside the gene matches.